The rows below give T cell receptor beta chains drawn from one sample of a study of beta chain features in type 1 diabetes. Clones were sequenced by immunoSEQ multiplex PCR, and TCRdb holds only the in-frame ones, with some missing. Counted here are about 410,000 clones, roughly 14% occurring once; the ten biggest clones make up less than 0.04%. Sequenced sample: naive CD4+ T cells from blood. These receptors all stem from a man in his thirties or forties in good health. Both conserved end residues are part of each CDR3. The D gene is left open where the match is weak. Clone sizes are given selectively: once, few, many, or a class where the clone is expanded.

cdr3_length d_call clone_size j_call v_call cdr3_nt cdr3_aa
13 . . TRBJ2-3 TRBV30 TGTGCCTGGAGTTGGGCATTCTCAGATACGCAGTATTTT CAWSWAFSDTQYF
14 . few TRBJ1-1 TRBV6-5 TGTGCCAGCCAGCGGGGAGTTCAGAGCACTGAAGCTTTCTTT CASQRGVQSTEAFF
15 TRBD2 few TRBJ2-1 TRBV5-4 TGTGCCAGCAGCCGACTAGCGGGAGAGGGTAATGAGCAGTTCTTC CASSRLAGEGNEQFF
14 TRBD2 few TRBJ2-5 TRBV18 TGTGCCAGCTCACTGACTAGCGAAGAAGAGACCCAGTACTTC CASSLTSEEETQYF
15 TRBD1 few TRBJ1-2 TRBV9 TGTGCCAGCAGCGCCAGTCCCGGGACAGGGAATGGCTACACCTTC CASSASPGTGNGYTF
15 . . TRBJ1-6 TRBV9 TGTGCCAGCAGCGTAGGGGGCAGGGAAAATTCACCCCTCCACTTT CASSVGGRENSPLHF
14 . . TRBJ1-5 TRBV7-9 TGTGCCAGCAGCCCGGCGGGGTCCGGGCAGCCCCAGCATTTT CASSPAGSGQPQHF
12 . . TRBJ1-6 TRBV7-9 TGTGCCAGCAGCTTAGGGACGTCACCCCTCCACTTT CASSLGTSPLHF
13 . . TRBJ1-1 TRBV7-2 TGTGCCAGCAGCTCTAGGTCAAGGGGAGGCGCTTTCTTT CASSSRSRGGAFF
14 TRBD2 few TRBJ2-7 TRBV18 TGTGCCAGCTCACCACGACTAGCGTGGAACGAGCAGTACTTC CASSPRLAWNEQYF
13 . . TRBJ1-1 TRBV7-2 TGTGCCAGCAATACAAGGGTGAAAACTGAAGCTTTCTTT CASNTRVKTEAFF
15 TRBD2 few TRBJ2-1 TRBV7-3 TGTGCCAGCAGCTTAAACGGCGGGAGAGCTAATGAGCAGTTCTTC CASSLNGGRANEQFF
12 . few TRBJ2-5 TRBV6-6 TGTGCCAGCAGTTATGGCCAAGAGACCCAGTACTTC CASSYGQETQYF
15 . . TRBJ2-1 TRBV5-1 TGCGCCAGCAGCTTGGCCGCGACAGGATACAATGAGCAGTTCTTC CASSLAATGYNEQFF
15 . . TRBJ2-3 TRBV7-2 TGTGCCAGCAGCTTACTCGATTCTCTCCCAGATACGCAGTATTTT CASSLLDSLPDTQYF
13 . few TRBJ1-2 TRBV14 TGTGCCAGCAGCCAGGCGGTGAATTATGGCTACACCTTC CASSQAVNYGYTF
12 . . TRBJ1-2 TRBV29-1 TGCAGCGGGGGGAAGGCGAACTATGGCTACACCTTC CSGGKANYGYTF
14 . few TRBJ2-3 TRBV4-3 TGCGCCAGCAGCCAGGGGGGCGTTCCAGATACGCAGTATTTT CASSQGGVPDTQYF
14 . . TRBJ2-1 TRBV11-3 TGTGCCAGCAGCGCACGGGAGTCTTACAATGAGCAGTTCTTC CASSARESYNEQFF
16 . few TRBJ2-1 TRBV5-1 TGCGCCAGCAGCTTGGGCAGGGTCCCCCAGTGGAGTGAGCAGTTCTTC CASSLGRVPQWSEQFF
16 TRBD1 few TRBJ1-3 TRBV6-6 TGTGCCAGCAGTTCAACAGGGGTCGTCTCTGGAAACACCATATATTTT CASSSTGVVSGNTIYF
17 TRBD2 few TRBJ2-3 TRBV4-2 TGTGCCAGCAGCCAAGATTCAAGCGGGAGTGCGGCAGATACGCAGTATTTT CASSQDSSGSAADTQYF
14 . many TRBJ2-5 TRBV4-1 TGCGCCAGCAGCCCCGGGCAGAGGAAAGAGACCCAGTACTTC CASSPGQRKETQYF
11 . . TRBJ2-1 TRBV20-1 TGCAGTGCTTATCGCCGGAATGAGCAGTTCTTC CSAYRRNEQFF
11 . few TRBJ2-5 TRBV6-6 TGTGCCAGCTCGGGCCAAGAGACCCAGTACTTC CASSGQETQYF
13 TRBD1 few TRBJ2-3 TRBV29-1 TGCAGCGGGGACAGGGGCGCAGGCGATACGCAGTATTTT CSGDRGAGDTQYF
16 . few TRBJ1-2 TRBV9 TGTGCCAGCAGCGTAGCCTCCGGCGCCTCCAACTATGGCTACACCTTC CASSVASGASNYGYTF
17 TRBD2 . TRBJ2-5 TRBV9 TGTGCCAGCAGCGCATCGACTAGCGGGGGGCGGCAAGAGACCCAGTACTTC CASSASTSGGRQETQYF
11 . . TRBJ2-5 TRBV4-1 TGCGCCAGCAGCCACCTAAGGACCCAGTACTTC CASSHLRTQYF
12 . . TRBJ1-2 TRBV30 TGTGCCTGGAGTCATTCCCCAGGGAGCTCCACCTTC CAWSHSPGSSTF
15 . . TRBJ2-3 TRBV5-1 TGCGCCAGCAGCTTGGAATGGGGGGACACAGATACGCAGTATTTT CASSLEWGDTDTQYF
16 TRBD1 . TRBJ1-1 TRBV5-4 TGTGCCAGCAGTTCAAAACCCAGGGGGAGCGGCACTGAAGCTTTCTTT CASSSKPRGSGTEAFF
14 TRBD1 . TRBJ2-2 TRBV19 TGTGCCAGTAGACAGGGGCAGAACACCGGGGAGCTGTTTTTT CASRQGQNTGELFF
15 TRBD1 . TRBJ1-6 TRBV9 TGTGCCAGCAGCATAGGGACAGAGCCAGATTCACCCCTCCACTTT CASSIGTEPDSPLHF
17 TRBD1 few TRBJ2-3 TRBV9 TGTGCCAGCAGCTCCAGGGACGGGGACAGGGGACAAGATACGCAGTATTTT CASSSRDGDRGQDTQYF
15 . . TRBJ2-2 TRBV11-3 TGTGCCAGCAGCTTAGACGACTACTTAACCGGGGAGCTGTTTTTT CASSLDDYLTGELFF
12 . few TRBJ1-2 TRBV7-9 TGTGCCAGCAGCTTAGAGGGATATGGCTACACCTTC CASSLEGYGYTF
12 . few TRBJ1-2 TRBV29-1 TGCAGCGTTGAATCAGGGGTGGGCGGCTACACCTTC CSVESGVGGYTF
13 . few TRBJ2-3 TRBV4-3 TGCGCCAGCAGCCAACCGGGGGCGGATACGCAGTATTTT CASSQPGADTQYF
16 TRBD2 . TRBJ2-5 TRBV6-5 TGTGCCAGCAGTTACTCGATGGCTCTAGCGGGAGCGGCCCAGTACTTC CASSYSMALAGAAQYF
14 . . TRBJ2-4 TRBV10-3 TGTGCCATCAGTGAGTCGACTCAGAAAAACATTCAGTACTTC CAISESTQKNIQYF
13 . . TRBJ1-1 TRBV19 TGTGCCAGTAGTATCGGAAGGGGGACTGAAGCTTTCTTT CASSIGRGTEAFF
13 . few TRBJ2-5 TRBV7-2 TGTGCCAGCAGCTTAAACCACTTGGGGACCCAGTACTTC CASSLNHLGTQYF
17 TRBD2 . TRBJ2-1 TRBV7-9 TGTGCCAGCAGCCTGGTCCTAAATTCCGCCGGGGGGAATGAGCAGTTCTTC CASSLVLNSAGGNEQFF
17 . few TRBJ2-4 TRBV5-4 TGTGCCAGCAGCTTGCCGGGGACCACAGGGGCCAAAAACATTCAGTACTTC CASSLPGTTGAKNIQYF
14 . few TRBJ2-3 TRBV29-1 TGCAGCGTTGAAGACCGTCGAGCTACAGATACGCAGTATTTT CSVEDRRATDTQYF
15 . . TRBJ1-4 TRBV7-2 TGTGCCAGCAGCCCGCAGGGGATGACTAATGAAAAACTGTTTTTT CASSPQGMTNEKLFF
15 TRBD2 . TRBJ2-2 TRBV28 TGTGCCAGCAGTTTAAGTGCTAGCGGGACGCAGGAGCTGTTTTTT CASSLSASGTQELFF
13 . few TRBJ1-1 TRBV15 TGTGCCACCAGCGCTCAGGCGAACACTGAAGCTTTCTTT CATSAQANTEAFF
18 TRBD1 . TRBJ1-2 TRBV25-1 TGTGCCAGCAGTGAATACTTCGTAACAGGGGAGGGGAACTATGGCTACACCTTC CASSEYFVTGEGNYGYTF
15 TRBD2 . TRBJ2-1 TRBV15 TGTGCCACCAGCAGGGCTAGCGGATTGTACAATGAGCAGTTCTTC CATSRASGLYNEQFF
15 . . TRBJ2-7 TRBV29-1 TGCAGCGTTGTGACAGGAAGTTGGAGCTCCTACGAGCAGTACTTC CSVVTGSWSSYEQYF
13 . . TRBJ2-5 TRBV7-2 TGTGCCAGCAGCTTGAACAGGGAAGAGACCCAGTACTTC CASSLNREETQYF